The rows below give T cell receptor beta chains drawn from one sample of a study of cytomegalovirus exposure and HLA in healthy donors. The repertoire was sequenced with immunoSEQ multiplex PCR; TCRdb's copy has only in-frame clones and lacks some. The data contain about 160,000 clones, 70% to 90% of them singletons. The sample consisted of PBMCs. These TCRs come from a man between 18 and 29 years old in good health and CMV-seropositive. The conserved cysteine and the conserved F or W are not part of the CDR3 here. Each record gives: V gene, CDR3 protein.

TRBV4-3 ASSQRVPGELF
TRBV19 ASATGEGQPQH
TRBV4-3 ASSQERQGVYEQY
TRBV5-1 ASSSSTEAF
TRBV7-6 ASSWGDNEQF
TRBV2 ASSDGSLRSGNTIY
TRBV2 ASRSGVGANGLT
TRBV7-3 ASSPGQGASNEQF
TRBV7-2 ASSVTGGANYGYT
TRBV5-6 ASSALGEGAHTEAF
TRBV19 ASSIGGGDFNRGYT
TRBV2 ASGQGNQPQH
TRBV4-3 ASSQGSTREQF
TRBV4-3 ASSQEQGRTDTQY
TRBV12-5 ASGPGGVDYEQY
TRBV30 AWSQGAPPLH
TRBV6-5 ARPGLWYQETQY
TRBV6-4 ASSDIAGYEQY
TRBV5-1 ASSLQENTEAF
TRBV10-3 AISDPGLAYEQY
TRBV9 ASSVETGADTQY
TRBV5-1 ASSLEPGGGRTDTQY
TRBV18 ASSPGQGGSPLH
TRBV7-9 ASSLSVAKNIQY
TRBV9 ASSGGGGGGEKLF
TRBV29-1 SVGETGGGKEKLF
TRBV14 ASSQVAAEAF